The clone carrying this T cell receptor beta chain was detected many times. The target antigen is unknown. Arm-PCR of CDR3 regions and iRepertoire HTBI primers were used to build TCR beta libraries. TCRdb reprocessed the multiplex PCR reads with MiXCR, giving one entry per CDR3 protein. The data contain 450,000 or so distinct CDR3 sequences, 20% to 25% of them singletons. This specimen comes from a study of regulatory T cells in long-lasting Graves disease. General study results and limits: Persistent Graves' patients showed less TCR diversity than newly diagnosed ones.

Regarding time point: persistent/refractory GD, antithyroid drugs over 5 years with positive TRAb. Isolated PBMC RNA provided the starting material for the TCR library. Those enrolled as patients came out of an endocrinology department in Xi'an, China. The CDR3 is 15 amino acids. CDR1 and CDR2 from the germline V gene are SGHTA and FQGNSA. Trimming removed 3 bases at V and 1 base at J, with 13 bases between. This chain uses TRBV7-2 with TRBJ2-7; a weak D match, TRBD1 (6 bases). This TCR was sampled from a female donor with Graves disease. The starting material was peripheral blood mononuclear cells (PBMCs), obtained when the disease was refractory, from a patient treated with antithyroid drugs. CDR3 loop: CASSLDSALSYEQYF. The CDR3 DNA is TGTGCCAGCAGCTTGGACAGCGCCTTATCCTACGAGCAGTACTTC.